The rows below give T cell receptor beta chains drawn from one sample of a study of blood T cell repertoires in COVID-19. Generated by immunoSEQ multiplex PCR, the TCRdb table keeps only in-frame clones and is missing some. The sample shows around 400,000 clones, roughly 87% of them seen only once. The sequencing input was PBMCs or T cells enriched from blood (not recorded which). The receptor set was obtained from a woman between 50 and 59 years old who had recovered from COVID-19. The CDR3 runs from the conserved cysteine through the conserved F or W. The D gene is left open where the match is weak. Expanded clones get a size class; other rows say once, few or many, or leave the size out.

size: NA
D: TRBD2
J: TRBJ2-3
V: TRBV5-1
DNA: TGCGCCAGCAGACTTAGCGGGAGCACAGATACGCAGTATTTT
CDR3: CASRLSGSTDTQYF

size: few
D: TRBD2
J: TRBJ2-7
V: TRBV7-8
DNA: TGTGCCAGCAGCCTCAACAAGGGAGGGGAGGGGATGGTTCCCTACGAGCAGTACTTC
CDR3: CASSLNKGGEGMVPYEQYF

size: NA
D: NA
J: TRBJ1-2
V: TRBV9
DNA: TGTGCCAGCAGCGAGACCCCCGCTAGGCTCTATGGCTACACCTTC
CDR3: CASSETPARLYGYTF

size: NA
D: NA
J: TRBJ1-1
V: TRBV18
DNA: TGTGCCAGCTCACCACCCCGGGGGGAGAACACTGAAGCTTTCTTT
CDR3: CASSPPRGENTEAFF

size: NA
D: TRBD2
J: TRBJ2-5
V: TRBV7-2
DNA: TGTGCCAGCAGCTTACTCGGCGGGGGAGACCAGGGAGAGACCCAGTACTTC
CDR3: CASSLLGGGDQGETQYF

size: NA
D: TRBD2
J: TRBJ2-5
V: TRBV3-1/TRBV3-2
DNA: TGTGCCAGCAGCCAAGAAGGCTGGAAGACTAGCGGGACCCAAGAGACCCAGTACTTC
CDR3: CASSQEGWKTSGTQETQYF

size: once
D: NA
J: TRBJ1-2
V: TRBV7-2
DNA: TGTGCCAGCAGCGCCTTGGGGGGTAGTGGCTACACCTTC
CDR3: CASSALGGSGYTF

size: NA
D: NA
J: TRBJ1-1
V: TRBV30
DNA: TGTGCCTCGCCGGGGGACACTGAAGCTTTCTTT
CDR3: CASPGDTEAFF

size: many
D: TRBD1
J: TRBJ1-4
V: TRBV7-8
DNA: TGTGCCAGCAGCTTAGGGAGCCCGGACAGGGGTGTCAAATTCGGAAAACTGTTTTTT
CDR3: CASSLGSPDRGVKFGKLFF

size: NA
D: TRBD2
J: TRBJ2-2
V: TRBV6-2/TRBV6-3
DNA: TGTGCCAGCAGCCCCGGGGGGGCGCGGATCGCCGGGGAGCTGTTTTTT
CDR3: CASSPGGARIAGELFF

size: NA
D: TRBD1
J: TRBJ1-6
V: TRBV5-6
DNA: TGTGCCAGCAGCTTTCAGGACAGGGGGCTTTCACCCCTCCACTTT
CDR3: CASSFQDRGLSPLHF

size: NA
D: TRBD1
J: TRBJ2-7
V: TRBV7-9
DNA: TGTGCCAGCAGCTTTATACCCCACGGATCCACAGGGGGTCTGTGGCAGTACTTC
CDR3: CASSFIPHGSTGGLWQYF

size: NA
D: TRBD2
J: TRBJ2-4
V: TRBV19
DNA: TGTGCCAGTAGTCGGCGGGGGAGGGAAAACATTCAGTACTTC
CDR3: CASSRRGRENIQYF

size: NA
D: NA
J: TRBJ2-7
V: TRBV10-3
DNA: TGTGCCATCAGTGTGGACGGGAATAACTTAGGCGGAACCTACGAGCAGTACTTC
CDR3: CAISVDGNNLGGTYEQYF

size: NA
D: TRBD1
J: TRBJ2-7
V: TRBV6-5
DNA: TGTGCCAGCAGTTTAGGGGACAGCTCCTACGAGCAGTACTTC
CDR3: CASSLGDSSYEQYF

size: NA
D: TRBD1
J: TRBJ1-2
V: TRBV9
DNA: TGTGCCAGCAGCGTAGCTCTTGGGCAGGGGGTTGGCTACACCTTC
CDR3: CASSVALGQGVGYTF

size: NA
D: NA
J: TRBJ1-6
V: TRBV10-3
DNA: TGTGCCATCAGTCCTGGGGGGACGCAGAATAATTCACCCCTCCACTTT
CDR3: CAISPGGTQNNSPLHF

size: NA
D: TRBD1
J: TRBJ1-1
V: TRBV19
DNA: TGTGCCAGTAGTAACACAGGGGGCACTGAAGCTTTCTTT
CDR3: CASSNTGGTEAFF

size: NA
D: NA
J: TRBJ2-2
V: TRBV11-3
DNA: TGTGCCAGCAGCTTAGACGCGGCGGCCGGGGAGCTGTTTTTT
CDR3: CASSLDAAAGELFF

size: NA
D: TRBD2
J: TRBJ2-1
V: TRBV19
DNA: TGTGCCAGTAGTTCTAGCGGGGACACCTACAATGAGCAGTTCTTC
CDR3: CASSSSGDTYNEQFF

size: NA
D: TRBD1
J: TRBJ1-2
V: TRBV19
DNA: TGTGCCAGTAGACCTGGACAGGGGGATGGCTACACCTTC
CDR3: CASRPGQGDGYTF

size: few
D: NA
J: TRBJ2-7
V: TRBV9
DNA: TGTGCCAGCAGCGTAGCCACAGGCTTCTCCTACGAGCAGTACTTC
CDR3: CASSVATGFSYEQYF

size: NA
D: NA
J: TRBJ1-3
V: TRBV7-2
DNA: TGTGCCAGCAGCTTAGGTCACTCTGGAAACACCATATATTTT
CDR3: CASSLGHSGNTIYF

size: once
D: NA
J: TRBJ1-2
V: TRBV24-1
DNA: TGTGCCACCAGTGAACGTGGGACACCACTAAAGGATGGCTACACCTTC
CDR3: CATSERGTPLKDGYTF

size: NA
D: TRBD2
J: TRBJ2-7
V: TRBV7-2
DNA: TGTGCCAGCAGCTTAGACCTAGCGGGAAAATACGAGCAGTACTTC
CDR3: CASSLDLAGKYEQYF

size: NA
D: TRBD2
J: TRBJ2-1
V: TRBV19
DNA: TGTGCCAGTAGCGTACTAGCGGGGGATTTTGCCCGCAATGAGCAGTTCTTC
CDR3: CASSVLAGDFARNEQFF

size: once
D: NA
J: TRBJ2-1
V: TRBV30
DNA: TGTGCCTGGACTCTAGGAGATGGTGAGCAGTTCTTC
CDR3: CAWTLGDGEQFF

size: NA
D: NA
J: TRBJ1-2
V: TRBV7-2
DNA: TGTGCCAGCAGCTTAAGGACAGAAAAGCTGAACTATGGCTACACCTTC
CDR3: CASSLRTEKLNYGYTF

size: NA
D: TRBD2
J: TRBJ2-5
V: TRBV7-9
DNA: TGTGCCAGCAGCTTATCAGCTAGCGGGAGGGTAGAGACCCAGTACTTC
CDR3: CASSLSASGRVETQYF

size: NA
D: NA
J: TRBJ1-2
V: TRBV30
DNA: TGTGCCTGGACTACCCGGACAGATTATGGCTACACCTTC
CDR3: CAWTTRTDYGYTF

size: NA
D: TRBD2
J: TRBJ2-7
V: TRBV4-2
DNA: TGTGCCAGCAGCCAAGGGACTAGCGGGAGAGTTTACGAGCAGTACTTC
CDR3: CASSQGTSGRVYEQYF

size: few
D: TRBD2
J: TRBJ2-1
V: TRBV5-1
DNA: TGCGCCAGCAGCCCCGAGACCGTGCTCCGGGGGGGTGAGCAGTTCTTC
CDR3: CASSPETVLRGGEQFF

size: NA
D: NA
J: TRBJ2-3
V: TRBV10-3
DNA: TGTGCCATCAGTGAGCGGGTACCAGATACGCAGTATTTT
CDR3: CAISERVPDTQYF

size: NA
D: NA
J: TRBJ2-1
V: TRBV2
DNA: TGTGCCAGCAGTGAACAGGGGGGCTACAATGAGCAGTTCTTC
CDR3: CASSEQGGYNEQFF

size: NA
D: TRBD1
J: TRBJ1-1
V: TRBV3-1/TRBV3-2
DNA: TGTGCCAGCAGCCAAATAACAGGGGGCATCGGGAACACTGAAGCTTTCTTT
CDR3: CASSQITGGIGNTEAFF

size: NA
D: NA
J: TRBJ1-2
V: TRBV29-1
DNA: TGCAGCCTCGAGAGGGGATGGGGGCGCGGCTACACCTTC
CDR3: CSLERGWGRGYTF

size: NA
D: TRBD1
J: TRBJ1-3
V: TRBV5-4
DNA: TGTGCCAGCAGCTTGCTCGACAGGGAGAGCACCATATATTTT
CDR3: CASSLLDRESTIYF

size: NA
D: NA
J: TRBJ2-3
V: TRBV7-2
DNA: TGTGCCAGCAGCTTAGTAGCTGCTTCAGATACGCAGTATTTT
CDR3: CASSLVAASDTQYF

size: NA
D: TRBD1
J: TRBJ2-7
V: TRBV7-9
DNA: TGTGCCAGCAGCACCGACAGGGGGCTTTACGAGCAGTACTTC
CDR3: CASSTDRGLYEQYF

size: NA
D: NA
J: TRBJ1-2
V: TRBV5-6
DNA: TGTGCCAGCAGCTTAGTTTCCGGGTACGGCGGCTACACCTTC
CDR3: CASSLVSGYGGYTF

size: few
D: NA
J: TRBJ2-3
V: TRBV30
DNA: TGTGCCTGGGGTGGAATCGACACGAGCACAGATACGCAGTATTTT
CDR3: CAWGGIDTSTDTQYF

size: NA
D: NA
J: TRBJ1-1
V: TRBV7-9
DNA: TGTGCCAGCAGCTCATACTTGCAGGGGAACACTGAAGCTTTCTTT
CDR3: CASSSYLQGNTEAFF

size: NA
D: TRBD1
J: TRBJ1-6
V: TRBV5-1
DNA: TGCGCCAGCAGCACTACCACCGGGGACAGGCCTAATTCACCCCTCCACTTT
CDR3: CASSTTTGDRPNSPLHF

size: NA
D: NA
J: TRBJ2-3
V: TRBV2
DNA: TGTGCCAGCATGGGGACTAGCACAGATACGCAGTATTTT
CDR3: CASMGTSTDTQYF

size: NA
D: NA
J: TRBJ2-2
V: TRBV7-2
DNA: TGTGCCAGCAGCTTAAGTAGGGGTAACACCGGGGAGCTGTTTTTT
CDR3: CASSLSRGNTGELFF

size: once
D: TRBD2
J: TRBJ2-7
V: TRBV10-3
DNA: TGTGCCACGGGCGGGGGGGTTGTTTCCCACGAGCAGTACTTC
CDR3: CATGGGVVSHEQYF

size: few
D: TRBD1
J: TRBJ2-7
V: TRBV27
DNA: TGTGCCAGCAGGTACGACAGGGGCGCCGAGCAGTACTTC
CDR3: CASRYDRGAEQYF

size: NA
D: TRBD1
J: TRBJ1-1
V: TRBV5-1
DNA: TGCGCCAGCAGCTTGGTGGCGGGCCGGGACAGCCCCTTTGAAGCTTTCTTT
CDR3: CASSLVAGRDSPFEAFF

size: NA
D: TRBD1
J: TRBJ1-1
V: TRBV7-7
DNA: TGTGCCAGCAGCTTAAATCGACAGGGAGAAGCTTTCTTT
CDR3: CASSLNRQGEAFF

size: many
D: NA
J: TRBJ2-2
V: TRBV5-4
DNA: TGTGCCAGCAGCTTGTCCGGGAGCGTGACCGGGGAGCTGTTTTTT
CDR3: CASSLSGSVTGELFF

size: NA
D: NA
J: TRBJ2-3
V: TRBV5-1
DNA: TGCGCCAGCAGTGAACAGGGAACTAGCACAGATACGCAGTATTTT
CDR3: CASSEQGTSTDTQYF

size: NA
D: NA
J: TRBJ1-1
V: TRBV29-1
DNA: TGCAGCCTTGGGGGGGGGCAGAACACTGAAGCTTTCTTT
CDR3: CSLGGGQNTEAFF

size: NA
D: TRBD1
J: TRBJ1-2
V: TRBV3-1/TRBV3-2
DNA: TGTGCCAGCAGCAATCTGGGACAGTTCTATGGCTACACCTTC
CDR3: CASSNLGQFYGYTF

size: NA
D: NA
J: TRBJ2-1
V: TRBV15
DNA: TGTGCCACCAGCAGAGAGAACCTACTACGACGGTATGAGCAGTTCTTC
CDR3: CATSRENLLRRYEQFF

size: NA
D: TRBD1
J: TRBJ1-1
V: TRBV30
DNA: TGTGCCTGGAGTGCGGGACAGGGGGTTGAAGCTTTCTTT
CDR3: CAWSAGQGVEAFF